This T cell receptor (beta chain) appears in the sequencing data of a study of beta chain features in type 1 diabetes. As to this clone: The antigen remains undetermined.

V trimming: 3 bases; J trimming: 2 bases; junction bases outside the gene matches: 3. The germline CDR1 and CDR2 sequences are GTSNPN and SVGIG (reference sequence). This CDR3 is 13 amino acids long. Study-level findings and limits: Among patients with Type 1 diabetes, TCRB CDR3s were moderately but significantly shorter in every one of the four CD4+ subsets.

The authors reverse transcribed all of the isolated RNA, so sequencing captured expressed TCRB transcripts. Libraries were prepared by immunoSEQ multiplex PCR; TCRdb keeps only in-frame clonotypes and omits some of them. The sample lists 600,000 to 700,000 clones; 9.5% to 15% were seen once. Sequences were obtained from naive CD4+ T cells from blood. The sequence was obtained from a young man with type 1 diabetes. The chain combines TRBV30 with TRBJ2-7, with 8 bases aligning to TRBD1. The CDR3 loop is CAWSAGGAYEQYF. CDR3 nucleotide sequence: TGTGCCTGGAGCGCAGGGGGCGCCTACGAGCAGTACTTC.